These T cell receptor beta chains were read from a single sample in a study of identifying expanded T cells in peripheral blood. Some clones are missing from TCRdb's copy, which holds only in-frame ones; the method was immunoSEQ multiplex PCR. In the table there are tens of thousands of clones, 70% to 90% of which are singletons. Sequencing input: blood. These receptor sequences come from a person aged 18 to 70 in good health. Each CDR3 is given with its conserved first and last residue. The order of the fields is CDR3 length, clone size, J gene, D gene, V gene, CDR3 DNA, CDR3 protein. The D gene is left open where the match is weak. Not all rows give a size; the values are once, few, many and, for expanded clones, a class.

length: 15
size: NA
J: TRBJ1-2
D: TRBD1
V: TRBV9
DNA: TGTGCCAGCAGCGTAGGCGGACAGGCTAACTATGGCTACACCTTC
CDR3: CASSVGGQANYGYTF

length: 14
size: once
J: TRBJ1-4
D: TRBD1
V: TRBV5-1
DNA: TGCGCCAGCAGCTCAGGACAGGGAACGGAAAAACTGTTTTTT
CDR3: CASSSGQGTEKLFF

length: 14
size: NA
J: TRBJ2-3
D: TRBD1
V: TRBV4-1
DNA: TGCGCCAGCAGCCCAGAACAGGGGTCAGATACGCAGTATTTT
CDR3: CASSPEQGSDTQYF

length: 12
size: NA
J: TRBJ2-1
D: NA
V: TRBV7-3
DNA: TGTGCCAGCAGCTTAAATAGAAATGAGCAGTTCTTC
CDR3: CASSLNRNEQFF

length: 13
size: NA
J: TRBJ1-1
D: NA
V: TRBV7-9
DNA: TGTGCCAGCAGCACCAGGGTTAGGTCTGAAGCTTTCTTT
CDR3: CASSTRVRSEAFF

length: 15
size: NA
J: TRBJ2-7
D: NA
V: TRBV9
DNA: TGTGCCAGCAGCCCGCGGGACAGTGGGATATACGAGCAGTACTTC
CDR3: CASSPRDSGIYEQYF

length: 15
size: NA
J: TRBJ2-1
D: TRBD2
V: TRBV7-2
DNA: TGTGCCAGCAGCTCAAGACTAGCGGGAGGCGATGAGCAGTTCTTC
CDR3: CASSSRLAGGDEQFF

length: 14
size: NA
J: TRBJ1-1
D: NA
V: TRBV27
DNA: TGTGCCAGCAATCGGCAGGGACCTAACACTGAAGCTTTCTTT
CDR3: CASNRQGPNTEAFF

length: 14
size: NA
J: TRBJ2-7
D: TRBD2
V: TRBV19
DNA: TGTGCCAGCGGAGCGGGGGGATTACCCTACGAGCAGTACTTC
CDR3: CASGAGGLPYEQYF

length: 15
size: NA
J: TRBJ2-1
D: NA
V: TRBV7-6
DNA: TGTGCCAGCAGCTTTCTCGGGCTTTCCTACAATGAGCAGTTCTTC
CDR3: CASSFLGLSYNEQFF

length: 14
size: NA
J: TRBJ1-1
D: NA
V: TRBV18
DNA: TGTGCCAGCTCACCATTGGGCGCGGGCACTGAAGCTTTCTTT
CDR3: CASSPLGAGTEAFF

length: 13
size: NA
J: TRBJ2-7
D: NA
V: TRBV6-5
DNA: TGTGCCAGCAGTTACCCCGGACAGAACGAGCAGTACTTC
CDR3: CASSYPGQNEQYF

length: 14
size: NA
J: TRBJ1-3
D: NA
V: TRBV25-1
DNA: TGTGCCAGCAGTGTCCAGGGGACGTTCAACACCATATATTTT
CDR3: CASSVQGTFNTIYF

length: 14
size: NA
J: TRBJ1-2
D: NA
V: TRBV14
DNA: TGTGCCAGCAGCCCAGAACAGAGCTTCTATGGCTACACCTTC
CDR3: CASSPEQSFYGYTF

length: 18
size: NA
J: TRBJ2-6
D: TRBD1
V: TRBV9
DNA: TGTGCCAGCAGCGTAGGATTGACAGGGCGGTCTGGGGCCAACGTCCTGACTTTC
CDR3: CASSVGLTGRSGANVLTF

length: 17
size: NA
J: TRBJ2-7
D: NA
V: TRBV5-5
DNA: TGTGCCAGCAGCTCGACTAAGGGGGGGCTTCTTTCCTACGAGCAGTACTTC
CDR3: CASSSTKGGLLSYEQYF

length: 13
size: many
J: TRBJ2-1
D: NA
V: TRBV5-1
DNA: TGCGCCAGCAGCTTGGGGACTTTCAATGAGCAGTTCTTC
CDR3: CASSLGTFNEQFF

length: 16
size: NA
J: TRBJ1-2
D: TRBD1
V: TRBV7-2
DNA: TGTGCCAGCAGCTTAGTTTTCCGGGACAGAAACTATGGCTACACCTTC
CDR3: CASSLVFRDRNYGYTF

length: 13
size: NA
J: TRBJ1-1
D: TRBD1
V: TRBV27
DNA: TGTGCCAGCAGGTTCGGACAGGCCTCGGTTGCTTTCTTT
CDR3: CASRFGQASVAFF

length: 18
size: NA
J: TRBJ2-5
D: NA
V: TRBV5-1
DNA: TGCGCCAGCAGCTTAGGGTATACTGGAGCAAGAACCAAGAGAACCCAGTACTTC
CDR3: CASSLGYTGARTKRTQYF

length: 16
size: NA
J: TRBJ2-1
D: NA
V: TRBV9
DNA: TGTGCCAGCAGCCAGGTGAGAGGGAGCTCCTACAATGAGCAGTTCTTC
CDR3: CASSQVRGSSYNEQFF

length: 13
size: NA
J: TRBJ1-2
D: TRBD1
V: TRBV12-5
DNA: TGTGCTAGTGGTTGGGGGACAGGGCATGGCTACACCTTC
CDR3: CASGWGTGHGYTF

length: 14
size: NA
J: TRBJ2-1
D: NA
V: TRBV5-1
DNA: TGCGCCAGCAGCTTGGCTAGCGTCTACAATGAGCAGTTCTTC
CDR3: CASSLASVYNEQFF

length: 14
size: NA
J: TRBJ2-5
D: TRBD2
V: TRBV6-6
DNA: TGTGCCAGCACTGCGACTAGCAACCAAGAGACCCAGTACTTC
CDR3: CASTATSNQETQYF

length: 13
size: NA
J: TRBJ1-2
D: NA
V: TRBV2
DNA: TGTGCCAGCAGGGAGGACATAAGCTATGGCTACACCTTC
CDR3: CASREDISYGYTF

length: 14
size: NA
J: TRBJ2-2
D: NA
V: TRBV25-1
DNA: TGTGCCAGCAGTGAATCGCCGATCACCGGGGAGCTGTTTTTT
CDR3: CASSESPITGELFF

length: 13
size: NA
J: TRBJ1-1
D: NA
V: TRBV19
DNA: TGTGCCAGTGGGCCACAGGGATACACTGAAGCTTTCTTT
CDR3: CASGPQGYTEAFF

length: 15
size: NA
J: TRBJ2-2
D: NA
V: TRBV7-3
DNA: TGTGCCAGCAGCTTAGGTTTCGCCAGCACCGGGGAGCTGTTTTTT
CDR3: CASSLGFASTGELFF

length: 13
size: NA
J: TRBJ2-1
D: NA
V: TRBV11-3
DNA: TGTGCCAGCACCACTCGGCGGGTGAATGAGCAGTTCTTC
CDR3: CASTTRRVNEQFF

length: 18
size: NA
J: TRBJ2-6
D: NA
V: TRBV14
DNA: TGTGCCAGCAGCCAGTGGCAGGGGGGCTCCTCTGGGGCCAACGTCCTGACTTTC
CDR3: CASSQWQGGSSGANVLTF

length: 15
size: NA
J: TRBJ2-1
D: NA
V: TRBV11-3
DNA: TGTGCCAGCAGCTTGAGGACCAGTCCCTACAATGAGCAGTTCTTC
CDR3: CASSLRTSPYNEQFF

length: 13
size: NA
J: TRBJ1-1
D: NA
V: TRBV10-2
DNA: TGCGCCATGGCACAGGGTCTGAACACTGAAGCTTTCTTT
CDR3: CAMAQGLNTEAFF

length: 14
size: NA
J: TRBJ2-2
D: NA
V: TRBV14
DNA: TGTGCCAGCAGCCAAGTTGTGGTTAGCGGTGAGCTGTTTTTT
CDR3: CASSQVVVSGELFF

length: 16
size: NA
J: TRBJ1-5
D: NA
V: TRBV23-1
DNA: TGCGCCAGCAGTCAATCGGGCAGGGGCTATAATCAGCCCCAGCATTTT
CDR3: CASSQSGRGYNQPQHF

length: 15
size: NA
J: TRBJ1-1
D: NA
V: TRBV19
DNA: TGTGCCAGTAGTCCCGCCACTGGACGGATCACTGAAGCTTTCTTT
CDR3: CASSPATGRITEAFF

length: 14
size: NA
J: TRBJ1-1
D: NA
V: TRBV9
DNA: TGTGCCAGCAGCGTAAAAGAGGGGTGGACTGAAGCTTTCTTT
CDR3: CASSVKEGWTEAFF

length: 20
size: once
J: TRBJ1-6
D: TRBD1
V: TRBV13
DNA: TGTGCCAGCAGCAATAGGGCCATAGGGGGTGGGGACCCAGGGGGATCACCCCTCCACTTT
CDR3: CASSNRAIGGGDPGGSPLHF

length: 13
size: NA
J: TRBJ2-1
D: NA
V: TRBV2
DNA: TGTGCCAGCAGTGAAACTAGAAACAATGAGCAGTTCTTC
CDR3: CASSETRNNEQFF

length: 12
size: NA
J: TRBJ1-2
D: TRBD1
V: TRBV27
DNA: TGTGCCAGTAAACAGGGGGTCGATGGCTACACCTTC
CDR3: CASKQGVDGYTF

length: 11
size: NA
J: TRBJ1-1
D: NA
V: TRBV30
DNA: TGTGCCTGGAGTGTAGCTGCTGAAGCTTTCTTT
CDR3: CAWSVAAEAFF